Each of the 27 T cell receptor beta chains below was sequenced from the same sample in a study of cytotoxic CD8 clonotypes in ibrutinib-treated CLL. Only in-frame clones appear in the TCRdb table, and some are missing; sequencing was by immunoSEQ multiplex PCR. This table holds around 310,000 clones, 70% to 80% found once. The specimen was PBMCs, collected before ibrutinib treatment. These receptors all stem from a human donor with chronic lymphocytic leukemia.

The chain joins TRBV7-3 to TRBJ2-3; D unclear. Between the trimmed V and J ends, which lost 3 bases and 1 base, there was a span of 5 bases. The CDR3 totals 13 residues. The germline V gene encodes CDR1 SGHTA and CDR2 FQGTGA. The CDR3 nucleotides are TGTGCCAGCAGCTTTTCGGGCACAGATACGCAGTATTTT. Translation gives CASSFSGTDTQYF.

This clone was counted once. The chain has TRBV7-8 and TRBJ2-1; 13 positions match TRBD2. The ends lost 1 base at V and 7 bases at J; junction bases unmatched: 10. Looked up from germline, CDR1 is SGHVS and CDR2 is FQNEAQ. The CDR3 spans 18 residues. DNA for the CDR3: TGTGCCAGCAGCTTAGGGACTAGCGGGAGTTTCCGTAGGAATGAGCAGTTCTTC. This codes for CASSLGTSGSFRRNEQFF.

The V gene is TRBV5-1, the J gene TRBJ2-2; 11 bases align to TRBD2. The CDR3 contains 18 residues. The ends lost 4 bases at V and 2 bases at J; junction bases unmatched: 10. Germline V gene sequence: CDR1 SGHRS, CDR2 YFSETQ. CDR3 amino acids: CASSPVPGTSGNTGELFF. DNA of the CDR3: TGCGCCAGCAGCCCGGTACCCGGGACTAGCGGAAACACCGGGGAGCTGTTTTTT.

The chain joins TRBV11-2 to TRBJ1-3, with D unclear. Germline lookup yields CDR1 SGHAT and CDR2 FQNNGV. The V and J ends lost 5 bases and 5 bases respectively, with 7 bases between them. The CDR3 is made up of 12 amino acids. This CDR3 reads CASSTPRNTIYF. As DNA, the CDR3 is TGTGCCAGCAGCACCCCGAGAAACACCATATATTTT.

The chain couples TRBV4-3 to TRBJ2-1; D unresolved. The V end was cut by 2 bases, the J end by 2 bases, with 7 bases between. Germline CDR1 reads LGHNA; CDR2 reads YSLEER. The CDR3 spans 14 residues. The CDR3 bases are TGCGCCAGCAGCCAAAGAGGAACCTACAATGAGCAGTTCTTC. Its protein is CASSQRGTYNEQFF.

J is TRBJ2-5 and V is TRBV29-1; TRBD2 matches at 7 bases. This CDR3 is built from 14 residues. Germline CDR1 and CDR2: SQVTM and ANQGSEA. With 4 bases clipped from V and 5 bases from J, the junction kept 10 bases outside the gene matches. The CDR3 sequence is CSVVDLAGEETQYF. The DNA of the CDR3 is TGCAGCGTTGTAGATTTAGCGGGTGAGGAGACCCAGTACTTC. Full variable domain (rest looked up from reference TRBV29-1 and TRBJ2-5): SAVISQKPSRDICQRGTSLTIQCQVDSQVTMMFWYRQQPGQSLTLIATANQGSEATYESGFVIDKFPISRPNLTFSTLTVSNMSPEDSSIYLCSVVDLAGEETQYFGPGTRLLVL.

The chain carries TRBV9 and TRBJ2-5; possibly TRBD2 for D (6 bases). Between the trimmed V and J ends, which lost 3 bases and 2 bases, there was a span of 11 bases. Germline V gene sequence: CDR1 SGDLS, CDR2 YYNGEE. This CDR3 has 14 residues. This chain's CDR3 is CASSGIADQETQYF. The CDR3, as DNA: TGTGCCAGCAGCGGAATAGCGGATCAAGAGACCCAGTACTTC.

The chain recombines TRBV5-1 with TRBJ2-5, with 11 bases matching TRBD2. CDR1 is SGHRS and CDR2 is YFSETQ in the germline V gene. V dropped 1 base and J dropped 4; count of bases not matched to a gene: 3. The CDR3 totals 15 residues. The CDR3 loop is CASSLWLAGGETQYF. The CDR3 nucleotides are TGCGCCAGCAGCTTGTGGCTAGCGGGAGGAGAGACCCAGTACTTC.

CDR3 coding DNA: TGTGCCAGCAGTTTCAGGGGTTTTGGCAATCAGCCCCAGCATTTT. It is translated as CASSFRGFGNQPQHF. The V and J genes are TRBV28 and TRBJ1-5, with D possibly TRBD1 on 6 matching bases. V lost 3 bases and J 2 bases, leaving 11 bases between the germline ends. The CDR3 is 15 residues long. Germline values: CDR1 MDHEN, CDR2 SYDVKM.

V and J are TRBV4-3 and TRBJ2-7; 10 nucleotides line up with TRBD2. The CDR3 covers 15 residues. Germline V lookup: CDR1 LGHNA, CDR2 YSLEER. V lost 0 bases to trimming and J lost 3 bases; unmatched junction nucleotides: 2. Written as DNA, the CDR3 is TGCGCCAGCAGCCAAGATTCTAGCGGGAGCTACGAGCAGTACTTC. This codes for CASSQDSSGSYEQYF.

V gene TRBV7-2 combines with J gene TRBJ2-7, with 10 bases that match TRBD2. This CDR3 region has 15 residues. Looked up from germline, CDR1 is SGHTA and CDR2 is FQGNSA. Trimming at V came to 5 bases and at J to 3 bases, leaving 7 bases not matched to a gene. CDR3 sequence reads: CASSIGGTSDYEQYF. DNA of the CDR3: TGTGCCAGCAGCATCGGGGGGACTAGCGACTACGAGCAGTACTTC.

The genes are TRBV2 and TRBJ2-7; 13 bases match TRBD2. Germline-derived CDR1 and CDR2 are SNHLY and FYNNEI. There are 14 residues in the CDR3. After removal of 5 bases from V and 5 bases from J, the junction contained 3 bases not matched to a gene. The CDR3 loop is CASSRLAGGNEQYF. In DNA, the CDR3 is TGTGCCAGCAGTCGACTAGCGGGAGGTAACGAGCAGTACTTC. Full variable domain (rest looked up from reference TRBV2 and TRBJ2-7): EPEVTQTPSHQVTQMGQEVILRCVPISNHLYFYWYRQILGQKVEFLVSFYNNEISEKSEIFDDQFSVERPDGSNFTLKIRSTKLEDSAMYFCASSRLAGGNEQYFGPGTRLTVT.

This clone turned up a few times. This chain connects TRBV29-1 to TRBJ2-3; 9 bases align to TRBD2. With 2 bases clipped from V and 4 bases from J, the junction kept 4 bases outside the gene matches. The CDR3 spans 14 residues. The germline gives CDR1 SQVTM, CDR2 ANQGSEA. The CDR3 DNA follows: TGCAGCGTTGAACCTAGCGGGATTGCAGATACGCAGTATTTT. As protein: CSVEPSGIADTQYF.

The chain recombines TRBV28 with TRBJ1-2; D is ambiguous. The V and J ends lost 5 bases and 1 base respectively, with 8 bases between them. The CDR3 has 13 residues. Germline CDR1 is MDHEN and CDR2 is SYDVKM. DNA of the CDR3: TGTGCCAGCAGTCCGGACGGTAACTATGGCTACACCTTC. Protein sequence: CASSPDGNYGYTF.

This clone turned up a few times. J is TRBJ2-7 and V is TRBV4-3, with D perhaps matching TRBD1 (6 bases). The CDR3 is made up of 15 amino acids. Germline values: CDR1 LGHNA, CDR2 YSLEER. V was pared by 1 base and J by 4 bases, with 14 bases between. The CDR3 nucleotides are TGCGCCAGCAGCCAAGCGTCAGGGGACCCGTACGAGCAGTACTTC. As protein: CASSQASGDPYEQYF.

The CDR3 nucleotides are TGTGCCAGCAGCGCTCTAGCGGGAGGGCCTTCAGATACGCAGTATTTT. Its translation is CASSALAGGPSDTQYF. The J gene is TRBJ2-3, the V gene TRBV7-6, with 12 bases identical to TRBD2. The CDR3 contains 16 residues. The ends lost 5 bases at V and 4 bases at J; junction bases unmatched: 7. Germline V gene data show CDR1 as SGHVS and CDR2 as FNYEAQ.

The chain links TRBV30 to TRBJ1-1; D is unclear. This CDR3 has 13 residues. Germline CDR1 GTSNPN, CDR2 SVGIG (reference sequence). Trimming pared 4 bases from V and 1 base from J, leaving 10 bases between. CDR3 nucleotide sequence: TGTGCCTGGATCGGCCAGCCGAACACTGAAGCTTTCTTT. It translates to CAWIGQPNTEAFF.

The chain couples TRBV7-9 to TRBJ1-1, with 8 nucleotides matching TRBD1. Germline trimming cut 5 bases from V and 7 bases from J; bases unmatched to any gene: 15. CDR1 and CDR2 (germline): SEHNR, FQNEAQ (reference sequence). CDR3 length: 16 amino acids. The CDR3 nucleotides read TGTGCCAGCAGCCCTAGACAGGGGAAGGGGTCCAATGAAGCTTTCTTT. This sequence encodes CASSPRQGKGSNEAFF.

The chain combines TRBV6-1 with TRBJ2-7, with no clear D. Trimming cost V 6 bases and J 0 bases, with 3 bases left between them. Germline CDR1 and CDR2: MNHNS and SASEGT. This CDR3 contains 11 residues. The CDR3 bases are TGTGCCAGCAGCAACTCCTACGAGCAGTACTTC. Translated, it gives CASSNSYEQYF.

The V gene is TRBV7-9, the J gene TRBJ2-3; the D gene is possibly TRBD2 (5 bases). Trimming removed 1 base from V and 0 bases from J, with 14 bases in between. This CDR3 comprises 17 residues. Germline CDR1 and CDR2: SEHNR and FQNEAQ (reference sequence). The CDR3 loop reads CASSLGRLALSTDTQYF. The CDR3 region has the DNA TGTGCCAGCAGCTTAGGGAGGCTCGCCTTGAGCACAGATACGCAGTATTTT.

The chain employs TRBV29-1 and TRBJ2-3, with D perhaps TRBD2 (5 bases). Trimming left V 0 bases short and J 0 bases short, with 10 bases between. CDR3 length: 15 amino acids. CDR1 SQVTM and CDR2 ANQGSEA come from the germline V gene. CDR3 nucleotides: TGCAGCGTTGAAGAATTCGGGGTTAGCACAGATACGCAGTATTTT. It codes for CSVEEFGVSTDTQYF.

V is TRBV7-8 and J is TRBJ2-7; weak D call: TRBD1 (5 bases). Per germline, CDR1 SGHVS and CDR2 FQNEAQ. The CDR3 is 16 amino acids. V was trimmed by 2 bases and J by 2 bases, leaving 16 bases between them. The CDR3 region is CASSLNPIGVTYEQYF. For the CDR3, the DNA is TGTGCCAGCAGCTTAAACCCTATAGGGGTTACCTACGAGCAGTACTTC.

The CDR3 region is CASSLEQGAYEQYF. The DNA for the CDR3 is TGTGCCAGCAGCTTAGAGCAGGGGGCCTACGAGCAGTACTTC. The chain is built from TRBV7-2 and TRBJ2-7; 7 nucleotides match TRBD1. Germline-derived CDR1 and CDR2 are SGHTA and FQGNSA. Losses at the gene ends were 1 base for V and 2 bases for J; bases not matched to a gene: 2. CDR3 size: 14 residues.

V and J are TRBV7-9 and TRBJ1-1; TRBD1 might be the D (5 bases). The germline V and J ends were trimmed by 1 base and 3 bases, with 9 bases remaining between them. This CDR3 comprises 14 residues. Germline V gene sequence: CDR1 SEHNR, CDR2 FQNEAQ (reference sequence). CDR3 sequence (DNA): TGTGCCAGCAGCTTAGGGGACCGATACACTGAAGCTTTCTTT. Translation: CASSLGDRYTEAFF. The variable domain in full, completed from reference TRBV7-9 and TRBJ1-1, reads DTGVSQNPRHKITKRGQNVTFRCDPISEHNRLYWYRQTLGQGPEFLTYFQNEAQLEKSRLLSDRFSAERPKGSFSTLEIQRTEQGDSAMYLCASSLGDRYTEAFFGQGTRLTVV.

This chain's CDR3 is CASSLNRGSYNEQFF. The CDR3 DNA sequence: TGTGCCAGCAGCTTAAACAGGGGCTCCTACAATGAGCAGTTCTTC. The chain carries TRBV7-9 and TRBJ2-1; 7 nucleotides agree with TRBD1. The germline V gene encodes CDR1 SEHNR and CDR2 FQNEAQ (reference sequence). The CDR3 length is 15 residues. J gave up 0 bases and V 2 bases, and 1 base lay outside the gene matches. The entire variable domain, with the rest obtained from reference TRBV7-9 and TRBJ2-1, is as follows: DTGVSQNPRHKITKRGQNVTFRCDPISEHNRLYWYRQTLGQGPEFLTYFQNEAQLEKSRLLSDRFSAERPKGSFSTLEIQRTEQGDSAMYLCASSLNRGSYNEQFFGPGTRLTVL.

The CDR3 DNA reads as TGCGCCAGCACACAGGCAGCTAATGAAAAACTGTTTTTT. Its translation: CASTQAANEKLFF. The chain employs TRBV5-1 and TRBJ1-4, with D possibly being TRBD1 (5 bases). The CDR3 has 13 residues. The germline V gene has CDR1 SGHRS and CDR2 YFSETQ. V lost 6 bases, J lost 3 bases, and 9 bases lay in between.

V usage is TRBV29-1 and J usage is TRBJ2-1, with 9 positions matching TRBD2. The length of the CDR3 is 17 residues. Germline loops: CDR1 SQVTM, CDR2 ANQGSEA. V trimming: 1 base; J trimming: 4 bases; junction bases outside the gene matches: 11. This CDR3 reads CSVEGGGASPRYNEQFF. CDR3 coding DNA: TGCAGCGTTGAAGGCGGGGGGGCTTCACCCCGTTACAATGAGCAGTTCTTC.